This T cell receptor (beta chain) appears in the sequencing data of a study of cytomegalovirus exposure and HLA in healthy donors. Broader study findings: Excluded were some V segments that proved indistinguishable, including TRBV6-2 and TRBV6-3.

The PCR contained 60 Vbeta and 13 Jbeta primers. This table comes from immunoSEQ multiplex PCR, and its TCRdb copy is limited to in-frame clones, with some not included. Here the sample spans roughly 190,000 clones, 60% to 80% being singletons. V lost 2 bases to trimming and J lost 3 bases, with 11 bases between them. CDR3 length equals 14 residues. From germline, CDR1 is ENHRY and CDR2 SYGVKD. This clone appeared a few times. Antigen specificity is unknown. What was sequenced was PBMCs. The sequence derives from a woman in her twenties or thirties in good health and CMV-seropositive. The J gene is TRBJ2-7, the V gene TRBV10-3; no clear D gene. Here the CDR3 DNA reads TGTGCCATCAGTGAGGAGCCCACGGGCTACGAGCAGTACTTC. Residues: CAISEEPTGYEQYF.